What follows is one T cell receptor beta chain and its context. These data come from a study of siplizumab effects on memory and regulatory T cells. TCRdb keeps only in-frame clones here, not all; method: immunoSEQ multiplex PCR. Altogether some 81,000 clones are present, just under 95% being singletons, with the ten largest covering under 20%. V was pared by 4 bases and J by 2 bases, with 2 bases of the junction left unmatched. The CDR3 spans 14 residues. Looked up from germline, CDR1 is SGDLS and CDR2 is YYNGEE. The chain links TRBV9 to TRBJ2-3; 9 bases fit TRBD2. The origin of this receptor is a human donor in good health. Sequenced input: CD8+ T cells sorted from blood. The CDR3 spells CASSSSGVTDTQYF. CDR3 in DNA: TGTGCCAGCAGCTCTAGCGGGGTCACAGATACGCAGTATTTT.